These 6 T cell receptor beta chains were all obtained from the same sample, sequenced in a study of cytomegalovirus exposure and HLA in healthy donors (dated by TCRdb to 2016 to 2017). Library method: the immunoSEQ multiplex PCR assay. For the multiplex PCR, a mixture combining 60 forward primers for TCR Vbeta segments and 13 reverse primers for TCR Jbeta segments was used. Here the immuneACCESS table is served through TCRdb, limited to in-frame sequences with V and J called. Missing clones are a known gap in these copies; in checked studies unresolved V genes cover under half, and the rest lacks a known reason. Across this sample there are 150,000 to 200,000 clones, with almost 85% seen only once. The ten largest clones capture 0.2% to 0.3% of the sample. Sequencing was done on a sample of PBMCs. These receptor sequences come from a boy younger than 18 in good health and CMV-seronegative.

This clone appeared a single time. CDR3 DNA sequence: TGCAGCGTCCACGGACAGGGTCTCCTCACTGAAGCTTTCTTT. It yields the protein CSVHGQGLLTEAFF. V is TRBV29-1 and J is TRBJ1-1; 8 nucleotides agree with TRBD1. This CDR3 has 14 residues. V dropped 6 bases and J dropped 4; count of bases not matched to a gene: 10. In germline, CDR1 is SQVTM, CDR2 ANQGSEA.

This clone came up once. This rearrangement joins TRBV6-5 to TRBJ2-3, with 12 bases lining up with TRBD2. The CDR3 runs to 14 residues. The junction had 4 bases not matched to a gene; V was cut back by 6 bases and J by 6 bases. Germline loops: CDR1 MNHEY, CDR2 SVGAGI. Written as DNA, the CDR3 is TGTGCCAGCAGCCTAGCGGGGGGGGAGGATACGCAGTATTTT. This gives the protein CASSLAGGEDTQYF.

The chain employs TRBV5-1 and TRBJ1-2, with 7 bases matching TRBD1. Germline CDR1 SGHRS, CDR2 YFSETQ. With V trimmed by 0 bases and J by 5 bases, 4 bases remained unmatched. The CDR3 has 14 amino acids. CDR3 nucleotides: TGCGCCAGCAGCTTGGACCGGGACAGATATGGCTACACCTTC. The encoded protein is CASSLDRDRYGYTF.

The DNA of the CDR3 is TGTGCCAGCAGCTTATACCCCGCTAGCGGCCTGAACACCGGGGAGCTGTTTTTT. Protein: CASSLYPASGLNTGELFF. The J gene is TRBJ2-2, the V gene TRBV7-2; 7 nucleotides match TRBD2. In germline, CDR1 is SGHTA, CDR2 FQGNSA. The V and J ends lost 2 bases and 1 base, in that order; junction bases with no gene match: 10. This CDR3 is built from 18 residues.

V gene TRBV11-3 combines with J gene TRBJ2-7; 7 positions agree with TRBD2. The V gene end was trimmed by 2 bases and the J gene end by 5 bases; junction bases not matched to a gene: 6. Looked up from germline, CDR1 is SGHNT and CDR2 is YENEEA. This CDR3 is built from 14 residues. CDR3 DNA: TGTGCCAGCAGCTTACAAGGGAGGGAAGACGAGCAGTACTTC. Translated: CASSLQGREDEQYF.

This chain connects TRBV5-1 to TRBJ2-5; 9 bases agree with TRBD2. This CDR3 region has 17 residues. With 5 bases clipped from V and 4 bases from J, the junction kept 15 bases outside the gene matches. Per the germline V gene, CDR1 is SGHRS and CDR2 is YFSETQ. In DNA, the CDR3 is TGCGCCAGCAGTTTCTGGTTTTCTAGCGGGAAATCAGAGACCCAGTACTTC. Amino acid sequence: CASSFWFSSGKSETQYF.